This T cell receptor beta chain appears in the sequencing data of a study of cytomegalovirus exposure and HLA in healthy donors. Vbeta (60) and Jbeta (13) primers were used in the PCR. Per the original data handling: The count from a later analysis was roughly 80 million unique TCR beta chains, 9 million to 12 million of them shared. TCRdb's table, derived via immunoSEQ multiplex PCR, lists solely in-frame clones and lacks some. The V and J calls and the clone size are those of that table, but D and trimming were determined from the DNA. Recorded for this sample: more than 200,000 clones. A word on this clone: Antigen: not known. Sequence at one end of the junction differs from germline and may be a read error.

Findings of the study overall: TCR beta chain V- and J-gene trimming was linked, in a later analysis, to a missense variant in DCLRE1C.

This TCR derives from a woman aged 25 to 39 in good health and CMV-seropositive. Sequenced input: PBMCs.

CDR3: CASSLVDRNSPLHF. The CDR3 DNA reads TGCGCCAGCAGCTTGGTGGACAGAAATTCCCCCCTCCACTTT. The chain recombines TRBV5-1 with TRBJ1-6; maybe TRBD1 (6 bases). Germline V gene data show CDR1 as SGHRS and CDR2 as YFSETQ. The CDR3 spans 14 residues.